There are a few counts of the clone carrying this T cell receptor beta chain. Its antigen is undetermined. As for treatment: approximately nine-day PBMC culture with coronavirus spike peptide pools or control peptides (ViraFEST assay). Cells were cultured for about nine days, and then CD4+ T cells were isolated by negative selection. The data were taken from a study of vaccination and CD4 T cells after COVID-19. CDR3 length: 16 residues. V gave up 5 bases and J gave up 0 bases, with 14 bases separating them. The germline gives CDR1 SNHLY, CDR2 FYNNEI. The Oncomine TCR Beta short-read assay was what sequenced the DNA obtained from cultured CD4+ T cells. TCRdb reanalysed the PCR reads using MiXCR and keeps one entry per CDR3 protein. The table includes about 18,000 distinct CDR3 sequences, about 53% detected once.

V gene TRBV2 combines with J gene TRBJ1-5; D is uncertain. The specimen sequenced was CD4+ T cells from blood, cultured in vitro. The TCR comes from a human donor who had recovered from COVID-19. The CDR3, as DNA: TGTGCCAGCAGTTTTGGCACAGCTTATAGCAATCAGCCCCAGCATTTT. It encodes CASSFGTAYSNQPQHF.